Sequencing of this T cell receptor (beta chain) was carried out in a study of T cell responses to AZD1222 COVID-19 vaccine. General study points: The breadth and depth of Spike-specific TCRs increased once two AZD1222 doses had been given. Baseline seropositivity occurred in only six AZD1222 recipients. Researchers took repertoire samples only after the peak T cell response had come. Regions left unmutated in variants are reportedly the target of nearly half of spike-specific TCRs.

Comment on this clone: The antigen remains undetermined.

The V end was cut by 1 base, the J end by 5 bases, with 18 bases between. The CDR3 is 16 amino acids. The germline gives CDR1 LGHNA, CDR2 YNFKEQ. The data were produced by immunoSEQ multiplex PCR, yet TCRdb's version contains in-frame clones alone and is incomplete. The sample comprises 67,000 or so clones, 84% of which are singletons, and 8% to 10% rests with the top ten. The receptor was isolated from an adult in good health. The chain recombines TRBV4-2 with TRBJ2-7; possibly TRBD1 or TRBD2 for D (5 bases each). The source material was peripheral blood, sampled on day 0 of AZD1222 vaccination. As DNA, the CDR3 is TGTGCCAGCAGCCAAGCACTAGTGGGAAGGGACCACGAGCAGTACTTC. Translation: CASSQALVGRDHEQYF.